The 17 T cell receptor beta chains reported below all come from one sample, sequenced in a study of blood T cells in healthy people across ages. PCR was performed a second time for about 7 to 11 cycles using a sample-barcoded 5' primer and a J-beta primer mix. TCRdb independently ran MiXCR on the 5' RACE reads; one entry per CDR3 protein. Of more than 900,000 distinct CDR3 sequences listed, 25% are singletons. The same data also contributed to another study, on T cells of mothers and their children.

Source material: blood. The source is a girl aged 2-15 years in good health.

This clonotype was recorded a few times. The J gene is TRBJ2-7, the V gene TRBV4-3; a possible D gene is TRBD2 (6 bases). Trimming shortened V by 1 base and J by 5 bases, and 9 bases separated the two germline ends. CDR1 and CDR2 (germline): LGHNA, YSLEER. The CDR3 has 13 amino acids. The CDR3 bases are TGCGCCAGCAGCCAAGGAGGAGGGAACGAGCAGTACTTC. Translated, it gives CASSQGGGNEQYF.

The rearrangement joins TRBV5-1 to TRBJ2-7; TRBD1 might be the D (7 bases). CDR3 length equals 16 residues. The germline V gene encodes CDR1 SGHRS and CDR2 YFSETQ. V lost 0 bases to trimming and J lost 1 base, with 14 bases between them. The chain's CDR3 is CASSLEGGTVSYEQYF. CDR3 DNA: TGCGCCAGCAGCTTGGAAGGAGGGACAGTGTCCTACGAGCAGTACTTC.

This clonotype was seen a few times. The DNA is left out, because the CDR3 cannot be placed on it with certainty; the CDR3 is given as TCRdb lists it. The rearrangement joins TRBV21-1 to TRBJ2-2. TRBV21-1 is tagged as a pseudogene. The CDR3 has 15 residues if both end residues are counted. CDR3 sequence: CASSKVAKGTGELFF.

The V and J genes are TRBV29-1 and TRBJ2-5, with D possibly being TRBD2 (6 bases). Trimming left V 6 bases short and J 5 bases short, with 19 bases between. The germline gives CDR1 SQVTM, CDR2 ANQGSEA. The CDR3 covers 14 residues. The CDR3 is CSVTGGREWETQYF. The DNA of the CDR3 is TGCAGCGTCACCGGAGGGAGAGAGTGGGAGACCCAGTACTTC.

The chain joins TRBV7-3 to TRBJ1-2; maybe TRBD1 (5 bases). V lost 3 bases to trimming and J lost 7 bases, with 15 bases between them. Germline lookup yields CDR1 SGHTA and CDR2 FQGTGA. The CDR3 runs to 14 residues. In nucleotides, the CDR3 is TGTGCCAGCAGCTTCGCGACAGACGAGGCTGGCTACACCTTC. Residues: CASSFATDEAGYTF.

The chain combines TRBV12-3 or TRBV12-4 with TRBJ2-1; tentatively, D is TRBD1 (5 bases). Trimming pared 6 bases from V and 7 bases from J, leaving 16 bases between. This CDR3 spans 14 amino acids. DNA for the CDR3: TGTGCCAGCAGGGATAAAGGGGCTCCTAATGAGCAGTTCTTC. It encodes CASRDKGAPNEQFF.

The V gene is TRBV7-8, the J gene TRBJ2-5; 10 nucleotides agree with TRBD2. Judging by the DNA end, TRBJ2-7 fits better; the J call may be wrong. This CDR3 is 15 amino acids long. CDR1 SGHVS and CDR2 FQNEAQ come from the germline V gene. The CDR3 spells CASRPGLADPYEQYF. The CDR3 DNA follows: TGTGCCAGCAGGCCCGGACTAGCGGATCCTTACGAGCAGTACTTC.

This clonotype has more than one count but fewer than ten. The J gene is TRBJ1-6, the V gene TRBV4-1, with unresolved D. V was pared by 0 bases and J by 0 bases, with 9 bases between. CDR1 and CDR2 from the germline V gene are MGHRA and YSYEKL. The CDR3 totals 17 residues. For the CDR3, the DNA is TGCGCCAGCAGCCAAGATGCCGGTAGCTCCTATAATTCACCCCTCCACTTT. Protein: CASSQDAGSSYNSPLHF.

J is TRBJ2-1 and V is TRBV4-2; D may be TRBD1 (5 bases). The DNA end is more similar to TRBJ2-5, so the J call may be wrong. The CDR3 runs to 14 residues. CDR1 and CDR2 from the germline V gene are LGHNA and YNFKEQ. The CDR3 region has the DNA TGTGCCAGCAGCCAACTGACAGATCAAGAGACCCAGTACTTC. Protein: CASSQLTDQETQYF.

The chain links TRBV24-1 to TRBJ2-5, with TRBD2 as a possible D gene (5 bases). The better agreement between TRBJ2-1 and the DNA end casts doubt on the J call. From germline, CDR1 is KGHDR and CDR2 SFDVKD. The CDR3 has 13 residues. Here the CDR3 DNA reads TGTGCCACCAGCTTGTTGCCTGAGGGTGAGCAGTTCTTC. Protein product: CATSLLPEGEQFF.

This clonotype has a handful of counts. The V call is TRBV29-1, the J call TRBJ2-7; TRBD1 is a possible D gene (6 bases). Germline V lookup: CDR1 SQVTM, CDR2 ANQGSEA. The CDR3 covers 12 residues. V was cut by 4 bases and J by 7 bases, with 14 bases left in between. The CDR3 spells CSVAGAGREQYF. CDR3 sequence (DNA): TGCAGCGTTGCAGGGGCAGGGCGGGAGCAGTACTTC.

This clonotype has more than one count but fewer than ten. The chain has TRBV6-5 and TRBJ1-2; no firm D call. The V and J ends lost 1 base and 9 bases respectively, with 18 bases between them. Germline V CDR1 and CDR2: MNHEY, SVGAGI. CDR3 size: 15 residues. The CDR3 bases are TGTGCCAGCAGTTACTTGAGGACGGACGGCGCCCGCTACACCTTC. This codes for CASSYLRTDGARYTF.

This chain connects TRBV20-1 to TRBJ2-7; 7 bases align to TRBD2. The J call is uncertain, as TRBJ2-1 better fits the DNA end. The V gene's germline CDR1 is DFQATT and CDR2 SNEGSKA (reference sequence). The CDR3 is 14 residues long. The DNA for the CDR3 is TGCAGTGCTGATGGGGGGGTCCTCTACAATGAGCAGTTCTTC. It is translated as CSADGGVLYNEQFF.

V and J are TRBV20-1 and TRBJ1-4; D is ambiguous. CDR3 length: 15 residues. Between the trimmed V and J ends, which lost 3 bases and 6 bases, there was a span of 17 bases. CDR1 and CDR2 (germline): DFQATT, SNEGSKA (reference sequence). The CDR3 region has the DNA TGCAGTGCTAGTCCCCCCGGATCGATGGATGAAAAACTGTTTTTT. It specifies CSASPPGSMDEKLFF.

This clonotype was seen just once. The chain employs TRBV9 and TRBJ2-3, with 15 nucleotides matching TRBD2. Germline V gene data show CDR1 as SGDLS and CDR2 as YYNGEE. This CDR3 has 18 residues. Unmatched junction bases numbered 11, after V lost 4 bases and J lost 5 bases. The CDR3 nucleotides are TGTGCCAGCAGCTCTACCGGACTAGCGGGGGGGCCGGAAGATACGCAGTATTTT. Protein sequence: CASSSTGLAGGPEDTQYF.

This clonotype turned up a few times. DNA for the CDR3: TGCAGTGCTCTCCTACCGCAAGTCGATGGCGAGCAGTTCTTC. This translates into CSALLPQVDGEQFF. This chain uses TRBV20-1 with TRBJ2-1; D unclear. This CDR3 has 14 residues. V dropped 5 bases and J dropped 10 bases, with 21 bases sitting between them. The V gene's germline CDR1 is DFQATT and CDR2 SNEGSKA (reference sequence).

The chain employs TRBV7-3 and TRBJ1-4, with D hard to call. Germline V lookup: CDR1 SGHTA, CDR2 FQGTGA. This CDR3 region has 15 residues. Trimming shortened V by 2 bases and J by 4 bases, and 11 bases separated the two germline ends. CDR3 amino acids: CASSLGPGLNEKLFF. The CDR3 DNA is TGTGCCAGCAGCTTAGGTCCAGGTCTTAATGAAAAACTGTTTTTT.